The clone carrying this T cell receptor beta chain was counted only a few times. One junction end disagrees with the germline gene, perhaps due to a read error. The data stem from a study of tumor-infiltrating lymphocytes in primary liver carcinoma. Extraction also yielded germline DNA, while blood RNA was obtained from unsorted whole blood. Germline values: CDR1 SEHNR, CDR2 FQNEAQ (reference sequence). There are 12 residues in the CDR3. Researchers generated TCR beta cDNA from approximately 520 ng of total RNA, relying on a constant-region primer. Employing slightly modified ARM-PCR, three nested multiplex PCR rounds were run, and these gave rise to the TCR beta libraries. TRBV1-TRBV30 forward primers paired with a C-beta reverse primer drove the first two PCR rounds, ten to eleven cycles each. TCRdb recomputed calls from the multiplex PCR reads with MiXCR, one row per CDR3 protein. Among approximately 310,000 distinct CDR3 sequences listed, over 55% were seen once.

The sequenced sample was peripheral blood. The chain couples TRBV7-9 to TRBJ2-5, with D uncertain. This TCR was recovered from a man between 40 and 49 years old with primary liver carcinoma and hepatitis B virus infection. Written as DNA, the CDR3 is TGTGCCGGCAGCCCGGGTGGGGAGACCCAGTACTTC. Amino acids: CAGSPGGETQYF.